The clone carrying this TCR beta chain has a handful of counts. Its matching antigen is unknown. This entry belongs to a study of read filtering for tumor transcriptome and immune sequencing. For the study at large: Patients were approximately 17 male and approximately 15 female, mean age roughly 70 years, range roughly 47 to 85. By R-ISS, stages I, II and III held about 8, 15 and 7 patients. After DNase treatment, RNA was made into whole-transcriptome libraries.

Study-wide results and caveats: Roughly 80% of IR-seq clonotypes had one read, totaling about 4% of reads; RNA-seq: 74.6% and 44.6%.

This library used approximately 370 ng RNA and molecular barcoded adaptors spanning alpha/delta and beta/gamma chains. One entry per CDR3 protein, called by TCRdb with MiXCR from the reads. Of some 22,000 distinct CDR3 sequences listed, roughly 13% were seen once; the top ten hold around 62%. CDR1 MGHRA and CDR2 YSYEKL come from the germline V gene. V dropped 3 bases and J dropped 10; count of bases not matched to a gene: 5. The CDR3 consists of 13 residues. Sequenced: a population of CD138-negative cells sorted from bone marrow. This TCR was sampled from a donor at least 40 years old with multiple myeloma. The J gene is TRBJ2-2, the V gene TRBV4-1; 7 bases are a match to TRBD1. The CDR3 DNA reads as TGCGCCAGCAGCCAGACAGGGTGGGAGGAGCTGTTTTTT. Protein: CASSQTGWEELFF.